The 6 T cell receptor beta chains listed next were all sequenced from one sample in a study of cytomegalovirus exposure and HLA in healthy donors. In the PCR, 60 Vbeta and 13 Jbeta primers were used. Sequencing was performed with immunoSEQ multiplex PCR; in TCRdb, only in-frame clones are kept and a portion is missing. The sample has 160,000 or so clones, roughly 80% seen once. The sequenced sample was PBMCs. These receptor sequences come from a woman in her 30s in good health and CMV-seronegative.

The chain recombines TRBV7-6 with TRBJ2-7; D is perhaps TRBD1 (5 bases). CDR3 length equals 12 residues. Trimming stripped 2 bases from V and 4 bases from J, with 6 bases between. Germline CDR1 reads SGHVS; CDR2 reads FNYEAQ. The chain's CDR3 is CASSLRGYEQYF. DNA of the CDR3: TGTGCCAGCAGCTTAAGGGGTTACGAGCAGTACTTC. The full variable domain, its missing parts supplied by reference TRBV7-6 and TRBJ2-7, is GAGVSQSPRYKVTKRGQDVALRCDPISGHVSLYWYRQALGQGPEFLTYFNYEAQQDKSGLPNDRFSAERPEGSISTLTIQRTEQRDSAMYRCASSLRGYEQYFGPGTRLTVT.

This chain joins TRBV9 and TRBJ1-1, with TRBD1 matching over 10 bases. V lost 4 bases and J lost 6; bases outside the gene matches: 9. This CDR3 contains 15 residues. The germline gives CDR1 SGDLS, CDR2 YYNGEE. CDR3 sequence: CASSTQTGGYAEAFF. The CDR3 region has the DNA TGTGCCAGCAGCACCCAGACAGGGGGCTACGCTGAAGCTTTCTTT.

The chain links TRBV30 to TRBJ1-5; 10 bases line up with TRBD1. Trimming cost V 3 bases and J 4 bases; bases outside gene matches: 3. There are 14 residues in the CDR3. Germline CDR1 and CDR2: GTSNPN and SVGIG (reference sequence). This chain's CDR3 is CAWSPGQGNQPQHF. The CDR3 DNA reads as TGTGCCTGGAGCCCGGGACAGGGGAATCAGCCCCAGCATTTT. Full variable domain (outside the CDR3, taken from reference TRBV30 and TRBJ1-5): SQTIHQWPATLVQPVGSPLSLECTVEGTSNPNLYWYRQAAGRGLQLLFYSVGIGQISSEVPQNLSASRPQDRQFILSSKKLLLSDSGFYLCAWSPGQGNQPQHFGDGTRLSIL.

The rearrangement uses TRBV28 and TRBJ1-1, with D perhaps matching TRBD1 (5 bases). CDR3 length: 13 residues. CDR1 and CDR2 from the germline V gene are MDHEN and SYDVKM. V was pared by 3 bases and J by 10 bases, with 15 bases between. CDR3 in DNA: TGTGCCAGCAGTTTGGTCCAGGGAAGGAGAGCTTTCTTT. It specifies CASSLVQGRRAFF.

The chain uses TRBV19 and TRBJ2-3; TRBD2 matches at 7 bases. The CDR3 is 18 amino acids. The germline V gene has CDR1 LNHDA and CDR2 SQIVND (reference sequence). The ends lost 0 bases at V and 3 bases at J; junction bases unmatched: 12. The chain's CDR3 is CASSIDRDGGGGTDTQYF. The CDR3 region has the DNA TGTGCCAGTAGTATAGATCGCGATGGCGGGGGTGGGACAGATACGCAGTATTTT.

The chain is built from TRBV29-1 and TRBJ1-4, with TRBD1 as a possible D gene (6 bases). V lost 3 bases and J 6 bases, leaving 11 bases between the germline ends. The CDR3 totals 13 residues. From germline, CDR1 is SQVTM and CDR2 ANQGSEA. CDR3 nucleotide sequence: TGCAGCGTTGAGGGCTCAGGGGATGAAAAACTGTTTTTT. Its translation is CSVEGSGDEKLFF.